This entry lists 25 T cell receptor beta chains sequenced from one sample in a study of blood T cell repertoires in COVID-19. Sequenced by immunoSEQ multiplex PCR; TCRdb stores in-frame clones only, minus some. Here the sample spans approximately 270,000 clones, 75% to 90% being singletons. The sample consisted of PBMCs or T cells enriched from blood (not recorded which). These receptors all come from a woman aged 25 to 39 who had recovered from COVID-19.

V gene TRBV27 combines with J gene TRBJ1-6, with 9 bases matching TRBD1. In germline, CDR1 is MNHEY, CDR2 SMNVEV (reference sequence). With V trimmed by 5 bases and J by 0 bases, 23 bases remained unmatched. CDR3 size: 23 residues. Here the CDR3 reads CASSRGLTGTGPRFGSYNSPLHF. The CDR3 nucleotides read TGTGCCAGCAGTCGTGGACTCACAGGGACAGGGCCGAGGTTTGGCTCCTATAATTCACCCCTCCACTTT.

The chain has TRBV28 and TRBJ2-7; 9 bases are shared with TRBD2. Germline CDR1 MDHEN, CDR2 SYDVKM. The CDR3 sequence is 14 residues long. V lost 8 bases, J lost 9 bases, and 14 bases stayed unmatched. The CDR3 protein is CASHSGTSLLRQYF. CDR3 coding DNA: TGTGCCAGCCACTCGGGGACTAGCCTCCTGAGGCAGTACTTC.

The genes are TRBV13 and TRBJ1-6, with a weak D call TRBD1 (5 bases). Germline values: CDR1 PRHDT, CDR2 FYEKMQ (reference sequence). Trimming removed 5 bases from V and 5 bases from J, with 13 bases in between. The CDR3 totals 15 residues. CDR3 amino acids: CASSPGTENNSPLHF. In DNA, the CDR3 is TGTGCCAGCAGCCCCGGGACTGAGAATAATTCACCCCTCCACTTT.

CDR3 protein: CASSLAADSYEQYF. The CDR3 DNA sequence: TGCGCCAGCAGCTTGGCTGCAGACTCCTACGAGCAGTACTTC. The chain uses TRBV5-1 and TRBJ2-7; D is uncertain. CDR1 is SGHRS and CDR2 is YFSETQ in the germline V gene. The CDR3 totals 14 residues. The V gene lost 0 bases and the J gene lost 0 bases, with 7 bases spanning the gap.

This clone was seen a single time. V and J are TRBV19 and TRBJ1-1, with D possibly being TRBD1 (6 bases). In germline, CDR1 is LNHDA, CDR2 SQIVND (reference sequence). The CDR3 extends over 16 amino acids. V gave up 5 bases and J gave up 0 bases, with 16 bases separating them. The CDR3 DNA reads TGTGCCAGTAGTTCCCAGGGGAGGGAAATGAACACTGAAGCTTTCTTT. Translated: CASSSQGREMNTEAFF.

The genes are TRBV18 and TRBJ1-4; tentative D call: TRBD1 (6 bases). The V end was cut by 3 bases, the J end by 4 bases, with 12 bases between. From germline, CDR1 is KGHSH and CDR2 LQKENI. CDR3 length: 15 residues. DNA for the CDR3: TGTGCCAGCTCACCCTTGACAGGTTTTAATGAAAAACTGTTTTTT. Translating gives CASSPLTGFNEKLFF. The full variable domain, its missing parts supplied by reference TRBV18 and TRBJ1-4, is NAGVMQNPRHLVRRRGQEARLRCSPMKGHSHVYWYRQLPEEGLKFMVYLQKENIIDESGMPKERFSAEFPKEGPSILRIQQVVRGDSAAYFCASSPLTGFNEKLFFGSGTQLSVL.

The chain is built from TRBV10-3 and TRBJ2-1, with D perhaps TRBD2 (6 bases). The CDR3 runs to 13 residues. Germline CDR1 reads ENHRY; CDR2 reads SYGVKD. V lost 5 bases to trimming and J lost 8 bases, with 13 bases between them. Here the CDR3 reads CAISKLALDEQFF. For the CDR3, the DNA is TGTGCCATCAGTAAACTAGCCTTGGATGAGCAGTTCTTC.

The chain has TRBV15 and TRBJ1-5, with no clear D. Trimming shortened V by 0 bases and J by 1 base, and 7 bases separated the two germline ends. The CDR3 sequence is 15 residues long. Germline V gene lookup returns CDR1 LNHNV and CDR2 YYDKDF (reference sequence). CDR3: CATSREVQSNQPQHF. CDR3 sequence (DNA): TGTGCCACCAGCAGAGAGGTTCAGAGCAATCAGCCCCAGCATTTT. The whole variable domain, filled in from reference TRBV15 and TRBJ1-5, reads DAMVIQNPRYQVTQFGKPVTLSCSQTLNHNVMYWYQQKSSQAPKLLFHYYDKDFNNEADTPDNFQSRRPNTSFCFLDIRSPGLGDTAMYLCATSREVQSNQPQHFGDGTRLSIL.

This clone was observed a single time. The chain couples TRBV11-2 to TRBJ1-2, with a tentative D call TRBD1 (5 bases). The CDR3 is 15 amino acids. V was pared by 5 bases and J by 1 base, with 14 bases between. CDR1 is SGHAT, CDR2 FQNNGV, per germline. CDR3 sequence (DNA): TGTGCCAGCAGCCCTCTCGCAGGGTTTAACTATGGCTACACCTTC. This translates into CASSPLAGFNYGYTF.

V gene TRBV2 combines with J gene TRBJ1-6; D is possibly TRBD1 (5 bases). The CDR3 is 14 amino acids. V gave up 3 bases and J gave up 9 bases, with 12 bases separating them. The V gene's germline CDR1 is SNHLY and CDR2 FYNNEI. Here the CDR3 DNA reads TGTGCCAGCAGTGAGGGCTTCGGGGGTTCACCCCTCCACTTT. As protein: CASSEGFGGSPLHF.

This clone was counted only a few times. The rearrangement links TRBV10-3 to TRBJ2-1; possibly TRBD1 for D (6 bases). From germline, CDR1 is ENHRY and CDR2 SYGVKD. The V end was cut by 6 bases, the J end by 1 base, with 13 bases between. This CDR3 is 15 amino acids long. CDR3 in amino acids: CAIRTTGLSYNEQFF. In nucleotides, the CDR3 is TGTGCCATCAGAACGACAGGTTTATCCTACAATGAGCAGTTCTTC.

V and J are TRBV24-1 and TRBJ2-3; D may be TRBD2 (6 bases). The CDR3 loop spans 14 amino acids. Germline V gene sequence: CDR1 KGHDR, CDR2 SFDVKD. The V end lost 7 bases, the J end lost 2 bases, and 12 bases lay between the germline ends. The CDR3 coding sequence is TGTGCCACCAGATCAGCGGGCATCACAGATACGCAGTATTTT. Residues: CATRSAGITDTQYF.

The chain employs TRBV9 and TRBJ1-1; weak D call: TRBD1 (6 bases). V was cut by 4 bases and J by 7 bases, with 20 bases left in between. Germline CDR1 reads SGDLS; CDR2 reads YYNGEE. CDR3 length: 15 amino acids. CDR3 nucleotides: TGTGCCAGCAGCCCCCGGACAGCCCCTGGGGATGAAGCTTTCTTT. Its protein product is CASSPRTAPGDEAFF.

The V call is TRBV10-3, the J call TRBJ1-5; D is unclear. Germline assignment: CDR1 ENHRY and CDR2 SYGVKD. Trimming cost V 9 bases and J 0 bases, with 9 bases left between them. The CDR3 totals 13 residues. The CDR3 reads CAMAPYSNQPQHF. The CDR3 DNA reads TGTGCCATGGCCCCGTATAGCAATCAGCCCCAGCATTTT.

The rearrangement links TRBV4-2 to TRBJ1-1; 11 bases agree with TRBD1. The germline V gene has CDR1 LGHNA and CDR2 YNFKEQ. V shed 0 bases, J shed 2 bases, and the junction held 14 bases outside the gene matches. This CDR3 spans 20 amino acids. This CDR3 is CASSQDLRDRGIGGNTEAFF. CDR3 DNA: TGTGCCAGCAGCCAAGACCTCCGGGACAGGGGGATTGGAGGAAACACTGAAGCTTTCTTT.

This chain uses TRBV24-1 with TRBJ2-6, with D possibly being TRBD1 (6 bases). CDR3 length: 16 amino acids. V lost 6 bases and J lost 1, with 12 bases in between. The germline CDR1 and CDR2 sequences are KGHDR and SFDVKD. CDR3 bases: TGTGCCACCAGTCAACAGGGTCGATCTGGGGCCAACGTCCTGACTTTC. This gives the protein CATSQQGRSGANVLTF.

The chain uses TRBV3-1 (or the pseudogene TRBV3-2) and TRBJ1-4; tentative D call: TRBD1 (5 bases). V dropped 4 bases and J dropped 8 bases, with 14 bases sitting between them. Germline values: CDR1 LGHDT, CDR2 YNNKEL (reference sequence). The CDR3 runs to 14 residues. CDR3 amino acids: CASSRRTNVEKLFF. The CDR3 DNA is TGTGCCAGCAGCCGCCGGACAAACGTAGAAAAACTGTTTTTT.

The V gene is TRBV7-3, the J gene TRBJ2-2; D is unresolved. Germline V CDR1 and CDR2: SGHTA, FQGTGA. The CDR3 consists of 16 residues. Trimming cost V 2 bases and J 0 bases, with 10 bases left between them. The CDR3 DNA reads TGTGCCAGCAGCTTATTGCGGCGAGCGAACACCGGGGAGCTGTTTTTT. Encoded protein: CASSLLRRANTGELFF.

The gene calls are TRBV7-7 and TRBJ2-7; tentative D call: TRBD1 (6 bases). The CDR3 sequence is 13 residues long. Per the germline V gene, CDR1 is SSHAT and CDR2 is FNYEAQ (reference sequence). Trimming stripped 5 bases from V and 4 bases from J, with 12 bases between. This CDR3 reads CASSPPDSYEQYF. CDR3 sequence (DNA): TGTGCCAGCAGCCCCCCGGACAGTTACGAGCAGTACTTC.

The chain has TRBV2 and TRBJ1-1; TRBD1 might be the D (6 bases). Trimming pared 3 bases from V and 7 bases from J, leaving 9 bases between. Per germline, CDR1 SNHLY and CDR2 FYNNEI. This CDR3 has 12 residues. The CDR3 loop reads CASSDHRDEAFF. CDR3 in DNA: TGTGCCAGCAGTGATCACAGGGATGAAGCTTTCTTT.

The chain combines TRBV5-1 with TRBJ2-3, with 7 bases that match TRBD2. This CDR3 is built from 16 residues. CDR1 and CDR2 (germline): SGHRS, YFSETQ. Trimming at V came to 0 bases and at J to 0 bases, leaving 4 bases not matched to a gene. DNA for the CDR3: TGCGCCAGCAGCTTGGCCGCGCGGGAGAGCACAGATACGCAGTATTTT. As protein: CASSLAARESTDTQYF.

The chain links TRBV5-1 to TRBJ1-3; D is undetermined. The CDR3 has 17 amino acids. The germline gives CDR1 SGHRS, CDR2 YFSETQ. The V end was cut by 4 bases, the J end by 0 bases, with 17 bases between. The CDR3 nucleotides are TGCGCCAGCAGCAGAGTAACACCGGGAGCCTCTGGAAACACCATATATTTT. Protein sequence: CASSRVTPGASGNTIYF.

This clone was seen only a few times. The chain recombines TRBV28 with TRBJ1-6; maybe TRBD1 (5 bases). Deletions cut 2 bases from V and 0 bases from J, with 11 bases between. This CDR3 has 17 residues. Germline assignment: CDR1 MDHEN and CDR2 SYDVKM. This CDR3 reads CASSLAGLSSYNSPLHF. Written as DNA, the CDR3 is TGTGCCAGCAGTTTAGCGGGACTCAGCTCCTATAATTCACCCCTCCACTTT. Variable domain in full (rest from reference TRBV28 and TRBJ1-6): DVKVTQSSRYLVKRTGEKVFLECVQDMDHENMFWYRQDPGLGLRLIYFSYDVKMKEKGDIPEGYSVSREKKERFSLILESASTNQTSMYLCASSLAGLSSYNSPLHFGNGTRLTVT.

This sequence joins TRBV11-1 and TRBJ1-2; D unresolved. V gave up 1 base and J gave up 6 bases, with 9 bases separating them. The CDR3 runs to 13 residues. Germline CDR1 is SGHAT and CDR2 is FQDESV (reference sequence). CDR3 nucleotide sequence: TGTGCCAGCAGCTTAGTGCAGAACGATGGCTACACCTTC. Translated, it gives CASSLVQNDGYTF.

The chain employs TRBV10-3 and TRBJ1-6, with D perhaps matching TRBD1 (5 bases). The CDR3 runs to 15 residues. V was cut by 0 bases and J by 8 bases, with 11 bases left in between. Looked up from germline, CDR1 is ENHRY and CDR2 is SYGVKD. The CDR3 DNA sequence: TGTGCCATCAGTGAGTCGCTCAGGGCTGATTCACCCCTCCACTTT. Amino acid sequence: CAISESLRADSPLHF.